The clone carrying this T cell receptor beta chain was recorded once. This entry comes from a study of shared clonotypes between healthy human individuals. At the level of the study: Researchers assigned three CD4 naive, three CD4 memory, two CD8 naive and one CD8 memory plate to each donor.

Clones were sequenced by immunoSEQ multiplex PCR, and TCRdb holds only the in-frame ones, with some missing. Seen here are about 1 million clones, roughly 70% observed once, and the top ten hold approximately 1.5%. The V end was cut by 0 bases, the J end by 2 bases, with 29 bases between. The germline CDR1 and CDR2 sequences are MGHRA and YSYEKL. The CDR3 spans 21 residues. This receptor was identified in a man between 18 and 35 years old in good health. Sequenced material: memory CD4+ T cells sorted from blood. Subset meaning: CD45RA-negative fraction. The J gene is TRBJ2-7, the V gene TRBV4-1; D remains unclear. In DNA, the CDR3 is TGCGCCAGCAGCCAAGATCGAACGGGCCTCATCATCACCTCCCCCCCCTACGAGCAGTACTTC. Its protein is CASSQDRTGLIITSPPYEQYF.